This T cell receptor (beta chain) derives from a study of brain T cells in children with intractable seizures. Libraries were prepared by immunoSEQ multiplex PCR; TCRdb keeps only in-frame clonotypes and omits some of them. This sample has around 80,000 clones, with roughly 89% found just once. Sequencing was limited to surgery cases with top T cell transcript signatures in brain tissue. V lost 4 bases, J lost 0 bases, and 9 bases lay in between. CDR3 length equals 14 residues. The germline gives CDR1 LGHDT, CDR2 YNNKEL (reference sequence). This receptor was identified in a girl aged 2 to 10 with Rasmussen encephalitis and intractable seizures. This sequence joins TRBV3-1 (or the pseudogene TRBV3-2) and TRBJ1-2; D is uncertain. This material consisted of peripheral blood, taken at surgery. The CDR3 coding sequence is TGTGCCAGCAGCCTGCCGGGGTCTAACTATGGCTACACCTTC. It codes for CASSLPGSNYGYTF.